The sequence of this T cell receptor beta chain was determined in a study of shared T cell receptors in the human thymus (dated by TCRdb to 2020 to 2023). Study-wide context: The study investigated the way shared, self-reactive T-cell receptor alpha chains are produced in the human thymus.

In regard to this clone: This receptor's antigen is unknown. Nothing much larger sits one base from this clone, and base qualities are not available.

Library prep was done by the immunoSEQ multiplex PCR assay. TCRdb limited this immuneACCESS table to in-frame rearrangements with V and J called. A share of clones is missing; checked studies link under half to unresolved V genes, and the rest is unexplained. The sample table shows roughly 660,000 clones, and approximately 88% are seen once. The ten largest clones add up to about 0.01% of the sample. The same data also contributed to another study, on human thymus T cells. As the second publication notes: Donors were immunologically healthy infants undergoing open corrective cardiac surgery for congenital heart defects in Finland. The thymus tissue came from surgical resects taken out during corrective cardiac surgery. Usage of V and J gene segments appeared to be biased in both the thymic and the peripheral blood repertoires. The related research found that thymic TCR repertoires overlapped highly between unrelated individuals. The study used roughly 8 infant thymus samples plus four related peripheral blood samples to characterize TCR alpha and beta repertoires. Donor ages ranged from about 6 to 250 days, and the cohort comprised five or six male and two female infants. After being mechanically released from the tissue, thymocytes were kept at -70 degrees C in pellets of roughly 9.5-31 million cells. Genomic DNA was extracted from frozen cell pellets with a QIAsymphony instrument. The immunoSEQ multiplex PCR assay was used to amplify the TCRB and TCRAD loci from a standardized quantity of quality-controlled genomic DNA. The amplicons spanned the V(D)J region and were long enough to cover the CDR3 and allow V and J genes to be identified. The commercial immunoSEQ service was used to sequence amplicons on an Illumina platform. Primer bias and sequencing errors were corrected as previously described, and TCRAD and TCRB were defined on the basis of the IMGT database. immunoSEQ Analyzer 3.0 and VDJTools were used for repertoire analysis, which covered basic statistics, V/J segment usage, diversity estimates, rarefaction and pairwise overlap. Diversity was estimated with Chao1, ChaoE, Efron-Thisted, Shannon and inverse Simpson indices, and also on datasets down-sampled to the smallest sample. Repertoire overlap was determined by strict matching of CDR3 nucleotide sequence, V gene and J gene, and Jaccard-based multidimensional scaling clustering was applied. On average, approximately 800,000 unique TCRB clonotypes were obtained from thymus samples, compared with about 84,000 from blood samples.

This receptor was identified in a boy under two years old with a congenital heart defect. Donor details come from another sample of the same person, matched by shared clones. What was sequenced was thymocytes.

The nucleotides read TGTGCCAGTAGTGCGGGACGAGACTCCTACAATGAGCAGTTCTTC. Its protein reads: CASSAGRDSYNEQFF. This chain is built from TRBV19 and TRBJ2-1; the D gene is possibly TRBD2, with 6 bases matching. Cut back by 5 bases and 0 bases, the V and J ends lie 11 bases apart. The CDR3, cysteine through phenylalanine, is 15 amino acids long. Only CDR3 DNA remains: 45 bases, in frame from the first base. The germline V gene (reference sequence) sets CDR1 to LNHDA and CDR2 to SQIVND. With all but the CDR3 taken from the reference TRBV19 and TRBJ2-1 genes, the full variable domain is: DGGITQSPKYLFRKEGQNVTLSCEQNLNHDAMYWYRQDPGQGLRLIYYSQIVNDFQKGDIAEGYSVSREKKESFPLTVTSAQKNPTAFYLCASSAGRDSYNEQFFGPGTRLTVL.